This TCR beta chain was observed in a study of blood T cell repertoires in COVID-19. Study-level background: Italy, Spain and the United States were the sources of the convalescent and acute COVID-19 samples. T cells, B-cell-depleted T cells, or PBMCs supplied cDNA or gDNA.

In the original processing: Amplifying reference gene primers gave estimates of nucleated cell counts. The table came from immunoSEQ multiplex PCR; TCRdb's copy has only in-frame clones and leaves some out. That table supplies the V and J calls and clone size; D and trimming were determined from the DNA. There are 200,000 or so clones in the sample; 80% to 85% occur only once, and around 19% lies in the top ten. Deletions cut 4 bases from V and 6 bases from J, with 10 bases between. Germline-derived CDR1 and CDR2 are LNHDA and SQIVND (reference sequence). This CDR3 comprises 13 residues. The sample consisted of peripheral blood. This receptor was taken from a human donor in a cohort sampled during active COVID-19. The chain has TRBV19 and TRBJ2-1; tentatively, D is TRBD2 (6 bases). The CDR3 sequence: CASSTLAVNEQFF. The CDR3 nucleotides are TGTGCCAGTAGTACGTTAGCGGTCAATGAGCAGTTCTTC.